The 20 T cell receptor beta chains below were found in one sample sequenced in a study of T cell responses to AZD1222 COVID-19 vaccine. Sequencing was performed with immunoSEQ multiplex PCR; in TCRdb, only in-frame clones are kept and a portion is missing. The sample contains roughly 96,000 clones, roughly 90% of which appear only once. Material: peripheral blood, obtained on day 0 of AZD1222 vaccination. These receptors all come from an adult in good health.

The chain couples TRBV24-1 to TRBJ1-2, with TRBD1 identical over 9 bases. CDR1 is KGHDR and CDR2 is SFDVKD in the germline V gene. The V and J ends lost 4 bases and 3 bases, in that order; junction bases with no gene match: 14. The CDR3 runs 18 residues. DNA of the CDR3: TGTGCCACCAGTGACGGACCGGGACAGGGTGGCTTGGACTATGGCTACACCTTC. Its protein is CATSDGPGQGGLDYGYTF.

V is TRBV5-1 and J is TRBJ1-5, with D unresolved. Germline V gives CDR1 SGHRS, CDR2 YFSETQ. The CDR3 runs to 15 residues. V was clipped by 4 bases and J by 0 bases, with 11 bases between them. CDR3 sequence (DNA): TGCGCCAGCAGCGAAACTCCGAATAGCAATCAGCCCCAGCATTTT. Translating gives CASSETPNSNQPQHF.

This clone occurred a few times. The CDR3 nucleotides are TGTGCCTGGATCCTGTCAGGGCTAAGGAACACTGAAGCTTTCTTT. Its translation is CAWILSGLRNTEAFF. The chain joins TRBV30 to TRBJ1-1; a possible D gene is TRBD1 (5 bases). Trimming left V 4 bases short and J 1 base short, with 16 bases between. CDR3 size: 15 residues. Germline CDR1 and CDR2: GTSNPN and SVGIG (reference sequence).

The CDR3, as DNA: TGTGCCAGCAGCTTAGAGACTAGGAGCTCCTACGAGCAGTACTTC. Amino acids: CASSLETRSSYEQYF. The chain employs TRBV7-9 and TRBJ2-7, with D tentatively TRBD2 (6 bases). Per germline, CDR1 SEHNR and CDR2 FQNEAQ (reference sequence). V lost 1 base and J lost 0, with 10 bases in between. The CDR3 contains 15 residues. Together with reference TRBV7-9 and TRBJ2-7, the CDR3 gives the full variable domain: DTGVSQNPRHKITKRGQNVTFRCDPISEHNRLYWYRQTLGQGPEFLTYFQNEAQLEKSRLLSDRFSAERPKGSFSTLEIQRTEQGDSAMYLCASSLETRSSYEQYFGPGTRLTVT.

Regarding this clone: At one end the junction does not follow the germline gene, possibly because of a read error. The chain has TRBV4-2 and TRBJ2-4, with 11 bases matching TRBD2. Germline assignment: CDR1 LGHNA and CDR2 YNFKEQ. The CDR3 has 16 amino acids. CDR3 residues: CASSQYSGRARNIQYF. The CDR3 DNA sequence: TGTGCCAGCAGCCAGTATAGCGGGAGGGCCAGAAACATTCAGTACTTC.

In DNA, the CDR3 is TGTGCCAGCAGTATTTGGACAGAGAACTATGGCTACACCTTC. It specifies CASSIWTENYGYTF. The genes are TRBV6-5 and TRBJ1-2, with D possibly matching TRBD1 (6 bases). This CDR3 has 14 amino acids. Trimming took 5 bases from V and 2 from J, leaving 12 bases between them. Germline CDR1 and CDR2: MNHEY and SVGAGI.

V usage is TRBV11-2 and J usage is TRBJ2-1, with no clear D. CDR1 SGHAT and CDR2 FQNNGV come from the germline V gene. This CDR3 spans 13 amino acids. The V end was cut by 3 bases, the J end by 6 bases, with 9 bases between. CDR3 nucleotide sequence: TGTGCCAGCAGCTTGGGTAGTTTCAATGAGCAGTTCTTC. This translates into CASSLGSFNEQFF.

This clone occurred a few times. The chain recombines TRBV9 with TRBJ2-3; 11 positions match TRBD2. From germline, CDR1 is SGDLS and CDR2 YYNGEE. The CDR3 is made up of 16 amino acids. Unmatched junction bases numbered 0, after V lost 0 bases and J lost 0 bases. Here the CDR3 reads CASSVGTSGSTDTQYF. Written as DNA, the CDR3 is TGTGCCAGCAGCGTAGGGACTAGCGGGAGCACAGATACGCAGTATTTT.

A word on this clone: A read error may account for a junction end that differs from germline. The chain joins TRBV7-7 to TRBJ1-5; D not resolved. This CDR3 comprises 13 residues. Germline V lookup: CDR1 SSHAT, CDR2 FNYEAQ (reference sequence). The CDR3 DNA sequence: TGTGCTAGCAGCGAGGGTAGCAATCAGCCCCAGCATTTT. Its translation: CASSEGSNQPQHF.

This clone was observed a handful of times. This rearrangement joins TRBV7-9 to TRBJ1-4; 10 nucleotides agree with TRBD1. V trimming: 2 bases; J trimming: 6 bases; junction bases outside the gene matches: 6. Germline V gives CDR1 SEHNR, CDR2 FQNEAQ (reference sequence). This CDR3 is 16 amino acids long. The CDR3 region has the DNA TGTGCCAGCAGCTTACGAGGGACAGGGGTGGATGAAAAACTGTTTTTT. Translating it yields CASSLRGTGVDEKLFF. Filled out from reference TRBV7-9 and TRBJ1-4, the complete variable domain reads DTGVSQNPRHKITKRGQNVTFRCDPISEHNRLYWYRQTLGQGPEFLTYFQNEAQLEKSRLLSDRFSAERPKGSFSTLEIQRTEQGDSAMYLCASSLRGTGVDEKLFFGSGTQLSVL.

The chain's CDR3 is CASSPSGLAGGPSEQYF. The CDR3, as DNA: TGCGCCAGCAGCCCGTCGGGACTAGCGGGAGGGCCTAGCGAGCAGTACTTC. The chain employs TRBV5-1 and TRBJ2-7, with 16 bases lining up with TRBD2. This CDR3 has 17 amino acids. V lost 4 bases, J lost 6 bases, and 10 bases stayed unmatched. Germline assignment: CDR1 SGHRS and CDR2 YFSETQ.

The genes are TRBV28 and TRBJ2-1; 8 nucleotides agree with TRBD2. V shed 9 bases and J 0 bases; nucleotides not matched to a gene: 7. The CDR3 sequence is 15 residues long. Germline CDR1 MDHEN, CDR2 SYDVKM. CDR3 bases: TGTGCCAGTTGCCCCAGCGGGAGCTCCTACAATGAGCAGTTCTTC. This encodes CASCPSGSSYNEQFF.

The chain uses TRBV7-6 and TRBJ2-3; 10 nucleotides line up with TRBD2. After removal of 0 bases from V and 2 bases from J, the junction contained 2 bases not matched to a gene. Germline V gene data show CDR1 as SGHVS and CDR2 as FNYEAQ. The CDR3 runs 16 residues. In DNA form, the CDR3 reads TGTGCCAGCAGCTTAGCAGCGGGAGGGCTCACAGATACGCAGTATTTT. Translating it yields CASSLAAGGLTDTQYF.

This chain connects TRBV4-3 to TRBJ2-4, with 14 bases identical to TRBD2. In germline, CDR1 is LGHNA, CDR2 YSLEER. The CDR3 has 19 residues. Unmatched junction bases numbered 8, after V lost 3 bases and J lost 1 base. This CDR3 is CASSQVGTSGSVAKNIQYF. In nucleotides, the CDR3 is TGCGCCAGCAGCCAGGTCGGGACTAGCGGGAGCGTGGCCAAAAACATTCAGTACTTC.

V is TRBV6-6 and J is TRBJ1-1, with D possibly matching TRBD1 (5 bases). The CDR3 runs 14 residues. V dropped 0 bases and J dropped 3 bases, with 8 bases sitting between them. Looked up from germline, CDR1 is MNHNY and CDR2 is SVGAGI (reference sequence). The CDR3 DNA sequence: TGTGCCAGCAGTTACTCGGGGCAGGACACTGAAGCTTTCTTT. Its translation is CASSYSGQDTEAFF.

J is TRBJ1-4 and V is TRBV14; D unresolved. The CDR3 has 13 residues. Germline V gene sequence: CDR1 SGHDN, CDR2 FVKESK. Trimming took 1 base from V and 11 from J, leaving 11 bases between them. The CDR3, as DNA: TGTGCCAGCAGCCAAGTGCGAGACGGGAAACTGTTTTTT. Translated, it gives CASSQVRDGKLFF.

Here the CDR3 reads CASSFFRADFSYEQYF. The CDR3 DNA is TGTGCCAGCAGCTTCTTTAGAGCGGATTTTAGCTACGAGCAGTACTTC. The gene calls are TRBV7-9 and TRBJ2-7, with a tentative D call TRBD2 (5 bases). V lost 3 bases to trimming and J lost 3 bases, with 18 bases between them. Germline V gene lookup returns CDR1 SEHNR and CDR2 FQNEAQ (reference sequence). The CDR3 sequence is 16 residues long.

This clone rates as medium-sized. V and J are TRBV5-1 and TRBJ1-2; TRBD1 aligns across 9 bases. The CDR3 covers 15 residues. V shed 3 bases, J shed 7 bases, and the junction held 10 bases outside the gene matches. Looked up from germline, CDR1 is SGHRS and CDR2 is YFSETQ. The CDR3 nucleotides are TGCGCCAGCAGCTCACAGACAGGGGGAGGTTCTGGCTACACCTTC. Protein sequence: CASSSQTGGGSGYTF.

The V call is TRBV9, the J call TRBJ1-2; D is ambiguous. This CDR3 region has 15 residues. CDR1 is SGDLS, CDR2 YYNGEE, per germline. V was shortened by 4 bases and J by 3 bases, with 16 bases between the two germline ends. The CDR3 coding sequence is TGTGCCAGCAGCACTCCTCGCGGACTTGACTATGGCTACACCTTC. Its translation: CASSTPRGLDYGYTF.

This rearrangement joins TRBV29-1 to TRBJ2-7, with 7 bases matching TRBD1. Germline V gene sequence: CDR1 SQVTM, CDR2 ANQGSEA. The CDR3 length is 11 residues. J was trimmed by 9 bases and V by 7 bases; bases with no gene match: 9. CDR3 region: CSAETGQVQYF. DNA of the CDR3: TGCAGCGCCGAGACAGGGCAGGTGCAGTACTTC.